These 23 T cell receptor beta chains were all obtained from the same sample, sequenced in a study of shared clonotypes between healthy human individuals. CD45RO-negative, CCR7-positively selected cells formed the naive CD8 fraction, excluding terminally differentiated effector memory CD45RA+ cells. Some clones are missing from TCRdb's copy, which holds only in-frame ones; the method was immunoSEQ multiplex PCR. Of 2 million to 2.5 million clones in the sample, about 93% are singletons; the top ten hold over 1.5%. Sequencing input: naive CD8+ T cells from PBMCs. These receptors were obtained from a man younger than 35 in good health. Some clones in this sample may be carry-over from other donors' samples.

The CDR3 DNA reads as TGTGCCAGCACCAATAGCGGGGATACCTACAATGAGCAGTTCTTC. Translated: CASTNSGDTYNEQFF. The chain recombines TRBV27 with TRBJ2-1, with TRBD2 identical over 8 bases. The J segment lost 2 bases and the V segment lost 7 bases, leaving 7 bases of the junction unmatched. The CDR3 is made up of 15 amino acids. Germline loops: CDR1 MNHEY, CDR2 SMNVEV (reference sequence).

CDR3 in amino acids: CASSSARTDGNTIYF. CDR3 DNA sequence: TGTGCCAGCAGCTCCGCCCGGACAGATGGAAACACCATATATTTT. This chain connects TRBV7-9 to TRBJ1-3; D possibly corresponds to TRBD1 (6 bases). V dropped 4 bases and J dropped 3 bases, with 13 bases sitting between them. This CDR3 has 15 residues. Germline V gene sequence: CDR1 SEHNR, CDR2 FQNEAQ (reference sequence).

In its sample, this clone was seen once. This chain connects TRBV6-1 to TRBJ2-3; 13 nucleotides line up with TRBD2. The germline CDR1 and CDR2 sequences are MNHNS and SASEGT. The length of the CDR3 is 16 residues. V shed 4 bases, J shed 3 bases, and the junction held 4 bases outside the gene matches. The chain's CDR3 is CASSAWTSGSTDTQYF. DNA of the CDR3: TGTGCCAGCAGTGCTTGGACTAGCGGGAGTACAGATACGCAGTATTTT.

As to this clone: The same CDR3 can be traced to other DNA sequences in this sample. The rearrangement links TRBV27 to TRBJ2-4; D is tentatively TRBD1 or TRBD2 (5 bases each). Germline-derived CDR1 and CDR2 are MNHEY and SMNVEV (reference sequence). With 2 bases removed from V and 7 bases from J, the gap between germline ends came to 6 bases. The CDR3 totals 12 residues. The CDR3 spells CASSLGGNIQYF. Written as DNA, the CDR3 is TGTGCCAGCAGTTTAGGGGGTAACATTCAGTACTTC.

The rearrangement joins TRBV11-2 to TRBJ2-3, with D hard to call. V lost 1 base and J 4 bases, leaving 9 bases between the germline ends. Germline V CDR1 and CDR2: SGHAT, FQNNGV. This CDR3 spans 14 amino acids. The CDR3 DNA is TGTGCCAGCAGCTTAGTCCGATTCCCAGATACGCAGTATTTT. Its translation: CASSLVRFPDTQYF.

This clone was counted once. The chain employs TRBV9 and TRBJ2-7, with TRBD2 identical over 10 bases. The CDR3 runs to 15 residues. Germline V gene lookup returns CDR1 SGDLS and CDR2 YYNGEE. The ends lost 7 bases at V and 5 bases at J; junction bases unmatched: 12. CDR3 DNA: TGTGCCAGCTCAATAGCGGGAGGTGGTGGAGACGAGCAGTACTTC. Translation gives CASSIAGGGGDEQYF.

The genes are TRBV10-3 and TRBJ2-7, with D unresolved. V was pared by 3 bases and J by 4 bases, with 13 bases between. This CDR3 is built from 14 residues. CDR1 and CDR2 from the germline V gene are ENHRY and SYGVKD. This CDR3 is CAISDGLVTYEQYF. CDR3 nucleotide sequence: TGTGCCATCAGTGACGGTCTTGTAACTTACGAGCAGTACTTC.

The chain carries TRBV7-9 and TRBJ2-7, with 9 bases lining up with TRBD1. The CDR3 loop spans 16 amino acids. Germline V CDR1 and CDR2: SEHNR, FQNEAQ (reference sequence). V shed 5 bases and J 1 base; nucleotides not matched to a gene: 9. CDR3 sequence reads: CASSTTGQGRSYEQYF. CDR3 nucleotides: TGTGCCAGCAGCACCACCGGACAGGGGCGATCCTACGAGCAGTACTTC.

With regard to this clone: At the DNA level, this CDR3 is encoded by other sequences in the same sample as well. The V call is TRBV28, the J call TRBJ2-7, with D maybe TRBD1 (5 bases). Trimming pared 3 bases from V and 4 bases from J, leaving 10 bases between. Germline CDR1 MDHEN, CDR2 SYDVKM. The CDR3 length is 13 residues. The CDR3 sequence: CASSFQGRYEQYF. CDR3 bases: TGTGCCAGCAGTTTCCAGGGTAGATACGAGCAGTACTTC.

This chain joins TRBV28 and TRBJ1-2; a weak D match, TRBD1 (5 bases). The CDR3 length is 12 residues. The germline CDR1 and CDR2 sequences are MDHEN and SYDVKM. V gave up 8 bases and J gave up 6 bases, with 13 bases separating them. The CDR3 DNA reads as TGTGCCAGCCGCTACAGGCGGAATGGCTACACCTTC. Its protein is CASRYRRNGYTF.

The chain uses TRBV5-6 and TRBJ2-1; weak D call: TRBD2 (5 bases). Germline assignment: CDR1 SGHDT and CDR2 YYEEEE. V was cut by 5 bases and J by 7 bases, with 13 bases left in between. This CDR3 contains 13 residues. CDR3 region: CASRGSGENEQFF. The CDR3 coding sequence is TGTGCCAGCAGAGGGTCTGGGGAGAATGAGCAGTTCTTC.

Points on this clone: Other DNA sequences in the same sample also yield this CDR3. This chain's CDR3 is CASSFGLAYEQYF. The CDR3 region has the DNA TGTGCCAGCAGTTTCGGGCTAGCCTACGAGCAGTACTTC. The chain joins TRBV27 to TRBJ2-7, with D unresolved. CDR3 length: 13 residues. With 3 bases removed from V and 2 bases from J, the gap between germline ends came to 8 bases. Germline V gene data show CDR1 as MNHEY and CDR2 as SMNVEV (reference sequence).

This clone has only one observation. CDR3 residues: CASSLEASGRPPPNEQFF. The CDR3 DNA reads TGTGCCAGCAGCTTAGAAGCTAGCGGGAGGCCCCCCCCCAATGAGCAGTTCTTC. This chain connects TRBV7-6 to TRBJ2-1; 11 positions agree with TRBD2. The V segment lost 1 base and the J segment 6 bases; nucleotides outside the gene matches: 11. The CDR3 covers 18 residues. The germline V gene encodes CDR1 SGHVS and CDR2 FNYEAQ.

V and J are TRBV9 and TRBJ2-7, with D tentatively TRBD2 (5 bases). This CDR3 is 16 amino acids long. Germline CDR1 and CDR2: SGDLS and YYNGEE. V gave up 2 bases and J gave up 4 bases, with 19 bases separating them. The CDR3 coding sequence is TGTGCCAGCAGCGTTTCGGGTTCCGGGAACCTATACGAGCAGTACTTC. Protein product: CASSVSGSGNLYEQYF.

J is TRBJ2-2 and V is TRBV6-6; 8 bases are a match to TRBD1. Per the germline V gene, CDR1 is MNHNY and CDR2 is SVGAGI (reference sequence). J gave up 3 bases and V 5 bases, and 5 bases lay outside the gene matches. CDR3 length equals 15 residues. The CDR3 bases are TGTGCCAGCAGTCCAGAGACAGGGGACACCGGGGAGCTGTTTTTT. Translation: CASSPETGDTGELFF.

The chain combines TRBV7-2 with TRBJ2-3; no firm D call. Trimming took off 0 bases at V and 0 bases at J, with 4 bases between the two ends. This CDR3 has 14 residues. Germline V gene lookup returns CDR1 SGHTA and CDR2 FQGNSA. The CDR3 nucleotides read TGTGCCAGCAGCTTAGCGGGGAGCACAGATACGCAGTATTTT. Translating gives CASSLAGSTDTQYF.

V gene TRBV7-8 combines with J gene TRBJ1-2, with a possible D match to TRBD1 (6 bases). The CDR3 totals 15 residues. Trimming cost V 1 base and J 5 bases, with 14 bases left between them. Germline V lookup: CDR1 SGHVS, CDR2 FQNEAQ. As DNA, the CDR3 is TGTGCCAGCAGCTTAGTAGCACAGGGACGGTATGGCTACACCTTC. Its translation: CASSLVAQGRYGYTF.

On this clone: This specimen includes other DNA sequences encoding the same CDR3. This sequence joins TRBV27 and TRBJ2-2, with D unclear. Germline lookup yields CDR1 MNHEY and CDR2 SMNVEV (reference sequence). The CDR3 has 11 residues. Deletions cut 4 bases from V and 5 bases from J, with 2 bases between. The CDR3: CASSSTGELFF. Here the CDR3 DNA reads TGTGCCAGCAGTTCGACCGGGGAGCTGTTTTTT.

The chain couples TRBV6-6 to TRBJ1-1; 7 bases fit TRBD1. The germline V gene encodes CDR1 MNHNY and CDR2 SVGAGI (reference sequence). The CDR3 is made up of 14 amino acids. Unmatched junction bases numbered 2, after V lost 4 bases and J lost 0 bases. CDR3 sequence (DNA): TGTGCCAGCAGTTCTACAGGGGTGAACACTGAAGCTTTCTTT. Protein: CASSSTGVNTEAFF.

In its sample, this clone was seen once. The chain uses TRBV6-6 and TRBJ2-1; 10 bases map to TRBD2. Germline CDR1 MNHNY, CDR2 SVGAGI (reference sequence). V was clipped by 0 bases and J by 8 bases; unmatched bases: 4. The CDR3 has 15 residues. The CDR3 DNA is TGTGCCAGCAGTTACTCGCCTAGCGGGAGCTATGAGCAGTTCTTC. It specifies CASSYSPSGSYEQFF.

The gene calls are TRBV19 and TRBJ2-3, with D possibly TRBD1 on 6 matching bases. There are 14 residues in the CDR3. With 11 bases removed from V and 4 bases from J, the gap between germline ends came to 19 bases. Per the germline V gene, CDR1 is LNHDA and CDR2 is SQIVND (reference sequence). The CDR3 coding sequence is TGTGCCTCTACTGGGGGCGTTTATGCAGATACGCAGTATTTT. It codes for CASTGGVYADTQYF.

The chain carries TRBV4-3 and TRBJ2-3, with 11 bases that match TRBD2. The CDR3 is 17 residues long. Germline CDR1 LGHNA, CDR2 YSLEER. The ends lost 5 bases at V and 3 bases at J; junction bases unmatched: 10. CDR3 loop: CASSKGLAGGLTDTQYF. The CDR3 DNA reads TGCGCCAGCAGCAAGGGGCTAGCGGGAGGTTTGACAGATACGCAGTATTTT.

This clone has a handful of counts. This chain links TRBV6-1 with TRBJ1-1; no clear D gene. Germline V gene lookup returns CDR1 MNHNS and CDR2 SASEGT. The CDR3 loop spans 14 amino acids. Trimming stripped 4 bases from V and 5 bases from J, with 14 bases between. The chain's CDR3 is CASSGGRMATEAFF. CDR3 nucleotide sequence: TGTGCCAGCAGTGGTGGACGTATGGCAACTGAAGCTTTCTTT.